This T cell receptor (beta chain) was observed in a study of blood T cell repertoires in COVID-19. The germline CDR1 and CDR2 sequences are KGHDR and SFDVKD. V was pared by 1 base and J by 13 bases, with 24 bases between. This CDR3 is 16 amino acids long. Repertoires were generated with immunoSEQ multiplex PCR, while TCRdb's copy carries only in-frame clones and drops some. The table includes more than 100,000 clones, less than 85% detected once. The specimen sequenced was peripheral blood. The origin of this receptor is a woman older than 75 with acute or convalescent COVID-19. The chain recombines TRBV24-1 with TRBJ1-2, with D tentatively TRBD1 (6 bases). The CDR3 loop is CATSDFVTGRSLSCTF. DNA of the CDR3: TGTGCCACCAGTGATTTTGTTACAGGGCGATCCTTAAGCTGCACCTTC.